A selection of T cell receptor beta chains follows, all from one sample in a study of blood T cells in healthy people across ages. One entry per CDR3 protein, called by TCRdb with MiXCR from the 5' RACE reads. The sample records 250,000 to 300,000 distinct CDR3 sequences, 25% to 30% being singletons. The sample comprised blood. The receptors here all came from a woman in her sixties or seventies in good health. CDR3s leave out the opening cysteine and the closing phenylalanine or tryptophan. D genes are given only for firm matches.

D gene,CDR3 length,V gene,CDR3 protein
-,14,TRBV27,ASSSPRGTSGYEQY
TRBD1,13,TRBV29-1,SEEGGQDSYNEQF
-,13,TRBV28,ASSLQRGSYNEQF
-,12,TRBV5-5,ASSLVRADYGYT
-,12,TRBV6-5,ASSVGPYPDTQY
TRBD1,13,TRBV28,ASSPPGQGMEKLF
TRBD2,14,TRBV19,AASTRGSGSPDTQY
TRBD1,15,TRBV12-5,ASGLVRSGQGPYEQY
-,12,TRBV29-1,SVDLQGSGNTIY
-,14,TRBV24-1,ATSDLSGSSSDEQF
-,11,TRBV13,ASSGDGNTEAF
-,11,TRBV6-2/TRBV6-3,ASSYLGPDTQY
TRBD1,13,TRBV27,ASSFGQGDTGELF
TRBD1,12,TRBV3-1,ASARGRGAEPQH
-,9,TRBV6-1,AILMNTEAF
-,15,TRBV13,ASSTSRGPANTGELF
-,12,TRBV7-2,ASSLAKRTDTQY
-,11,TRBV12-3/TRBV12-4,ASLSRSTDEQF
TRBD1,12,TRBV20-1,SLSGTGGNQPQH
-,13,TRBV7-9,ASSLQRPGAGELF
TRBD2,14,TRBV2,ASRRLAGDHVKTQY
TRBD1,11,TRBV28,ASSLGQGREQY
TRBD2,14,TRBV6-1,ASSKQAGGLDNEQF
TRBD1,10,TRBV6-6,ASIDRGGEAF
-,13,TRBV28,ASSHKWTSGNEQY
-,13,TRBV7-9,ASSPPFRVGYEQY
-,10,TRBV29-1,SVEPHTDTQY
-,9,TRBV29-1,SAGTSDEQY
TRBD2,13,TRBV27,ASSILAGGSYEQY
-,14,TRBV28,ASSPQGAGHTDTQY
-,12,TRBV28,ASSLGQPWDIQY
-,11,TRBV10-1,ASSDQAGNEQF